A selection of T cell receptor beta chains follows, all from one sample in a study of blood T cell repertoires in COVID-19. Sequenced by immunoSEQ multiplex PCR; TCRdb stores in-frame clones only, minus some. The sample lists 200,000 to 250,000 clones; about four fifths were seen once. The specimen sequenced was peripheral blood. These receptors all stem from a woman of 80 years or more with acute or convalescent COVID-19. CDR3s include the opening cysteine and the closing phenylalanine or tryptophan. A D gene is named only where the DNA matches it firmly. Clone size is not always given. Where it is, it says once, few, many or a class for expanded clones.

j_call,d_call,clone_size,v_call,cdr3_aa,cdr3_nt
TRBJ2-1,-,-,TRBV12-3/TRBV12-4,CASSNQRAGEQFF,TGTGCCAGCAGTAACCAACGAGCCGGGGAGCAGTTCTTC
TRBJ1-5,TRBD1,-,TRBV18,CASSRAGGTNNQPQHF,TGTGCCAGCTCACGGGCAGGGGGAACCAACAATCAGCCCCAGCATTTT
TRBJ2-2,-,-,TRBV19,CATLRRGAGTGELFF,TGTGCCACTCTTCGCCGGGGGGCGGGCACCGGGGAGCTGTTTTTT
TRBJ1-2,TRBD1,-,TRBV15,CATSTGGIGYTF,TGTGCCACCAGCACAGGGGGGATCGGCTACACCTTC
TRBJ2-3,-,-,TRBV3-1/TRBV3-2,CASSQARQPLGTDTQYF,TGTGCCAGCAGCCAGGCCAGACAGCCCTTGGGCACAGATACGCAGTATTTT
TRBJ1-3,-,-,TRBV2,CASSEARGSGNTIYF,TGTGCCAGCAGTGAAGCCCGAGGCTCTGGAAACACCATATATTTT
TRBJ2-5,TRBD1,-,TRBV6-2/TRBV6-3,CASSLDRGQETQYF,TGTGCCAGCAGCCTGGACAGGGGGCAAGAGACCCAGTACTTC
TRBJ1-5,-,once,TRBV28,CASSLGQGNQPQHF,TGTGCCAGCAGTTTGGGCCAGGGAAATCAGCCCCAGCATTTT
TRBJ2-3,TRBD1,once,TRBV5-1,CASSLDGTGGVDTQYF,TGCGCCAGCAGCTTGGATGGGACAGGGGGCGTAGATACGCAGTATTTT
TRBJ1-2,-,-,TRBV4-3,CASSQEIRDYGYTF,TGCGCCAGCAGCCAAGAGATCAGGGACTATGGCTACACCTTC
TRBJ1-4,-,-,TRBV5-1,CASSWNRAVNEKLFF,TGCGCCAGCAGCTGGAACAGGGCTGTTAATGAAAAACTGTTTTTT
TRBJ1-6,-,few,TRBV7-8,CASSYAGNNSPLHF,TGTGCCAGCAGCTACGCAGGGAATAATTCACCCCTCCACTTT
TRBJ1-4,-,-,TRBV19,CASSDTGQGDKLFF,TGTGCCAGTAGTGACACCGGGCAAGGGGATAAACTGTTTTTT
TRBJ2-5,-,-,TRBV9,CASSRSASQETQYF,TGTGCCAGCAGCCGTAGCGCCTCACAAGAGACCCAGTACTTC
TRBJ1-1,-,-,TRBV4-3,CASSQDRGGVNTEAFF,TGCGCCAGCAGCCAAGATAGGGGTGGCGTGAACACTGAAGCTTTCTTT
TRBJ2-7,-,-,TRBV18,CASSPSGHRTYEQYF,TGTGCCAGCTCACCATCAGGGCATCGAACCTACGAGCAGTACTTC
TRBJ1-2,TRBD1,-,TRBV25-1,CASFSDRDYGYTF,TGTGCCAGCTTTTCAGACAGGGACTATGGCTACACCTTC
TRBJ2-5,TRBD1,-,TRBV5-1,CASSPGTGETQYF,TGCGCCAGCAGCCCCGGGACAGGGGAGACCCAGTACTTC
TRBJ1-1,TRBD1,-,TRBV29-1,CSVASTGGQAFF,TGCAGCGTTGCCTCGACAGGGGGACAAGCTTTCTTT